The present TCR beta chain was sequenced within a study of T cell repertoires in cytomegalovirus infection. As for this clonotype: Its target is unknown.

A single record per CDR3 protein comes from TCRdb applying MiXCR to the reads. Here the sample spans approximately 1,000,000 distinct CDR3 sequences, roughly 30% being singletons. The TCR originated in a human donor in good health (CMV status not recorded). Some clones in this sample may be carry-over from other donors' samples. This material consisted of cultured CD8+ T cells from PBMCs, taken from culture after CMV antigen stimulation.

The CDR3 region has the DNA TGTGCCAGCTCACCAAAGACAGGGGATGAAGCTTTCTTT. It encodes CASSPKTGDEAFF. The chain employs TRBV18 and TRBJ1-1; the match to TRBD1 covers 8 bases. Per germline, CDR1 KGHSH and CDR2 LQKENI. Trimming cost V 2 bases and J 7 bases; bases outside gene matches: 3. The CDR3 contains 13 residues.